This entry concerns a single T cell receptor beta chain. RNA in amounts of about 0.45 to 1 ug was reverse transcribed with random hexamers. An immunoSEQ multiplex PCR amplified TCR beta CDR3 over 54 Vbeta and 13 Jbeta. TCRdb used MiXCR to reprocess the immunoSEQ multiplex PCR reads, holding one entry per CDR3 protein. The sample records 180,000 or so distinct CDR3 sequences, about 95% being singletons. The source of the sample is a study of CD8 T cells in Susac syndrome. This CDR3 contains 13 residues. The germline V gene has CDR1 SGHRS and CDR2 YFSETQ. V gave up 4 bases and J gave up 2 bases, with 10 bases separating them.

The sample was CD4+ T cells from PBMCs. This chain links TRBV5-1 with TRBJ2-7; D possibly corresponds to TRBD2 (5 bases). This receptor was taken from a human donor in good health. The CDR3 DNA follows: TGCGCCAGCAGCCCCGAGGGAGCCTACGAGCAGTACTTC. Amino acids: CASSPEGAYEQYF.